This T cell receptor beta chain derives from a study of blood T cell repertoires in COVID-19. TCRdb's table, derived via immunoSEQ multiplex PCR, lists solely in-frame clones and lacks some. In the table there are about 370,000 clones, approximately 89% of which are singletons. Cohort placement rested on clinical history that participants reported themselves. Recovered Cohort 3 donors showed two negative PCRs, clearance, or symptom resolution. The CDR3 has 16 residues. Germline CDR1 reads LGHNT; CDR2 reads FRNRAP. V lost 4 bases and J lost 5, with 18 bases in between. This TCR derives from a woman in her thirties who had recovered from COVID-19. The V gene is TRBV12-5, the J gene TRBJ1-5, with D tentatively TRBD1 (5 bases). The sample comprised PBMCs or T cells enriched from blood (not recorded which). As DNA, the CDR3 is TGTGCTAGTGGTTCCGCTCCGGGGGGTGGGGATCAGCCCCAGCATTTT. Encoded protein: CASGSAPGGGDQPQHF.